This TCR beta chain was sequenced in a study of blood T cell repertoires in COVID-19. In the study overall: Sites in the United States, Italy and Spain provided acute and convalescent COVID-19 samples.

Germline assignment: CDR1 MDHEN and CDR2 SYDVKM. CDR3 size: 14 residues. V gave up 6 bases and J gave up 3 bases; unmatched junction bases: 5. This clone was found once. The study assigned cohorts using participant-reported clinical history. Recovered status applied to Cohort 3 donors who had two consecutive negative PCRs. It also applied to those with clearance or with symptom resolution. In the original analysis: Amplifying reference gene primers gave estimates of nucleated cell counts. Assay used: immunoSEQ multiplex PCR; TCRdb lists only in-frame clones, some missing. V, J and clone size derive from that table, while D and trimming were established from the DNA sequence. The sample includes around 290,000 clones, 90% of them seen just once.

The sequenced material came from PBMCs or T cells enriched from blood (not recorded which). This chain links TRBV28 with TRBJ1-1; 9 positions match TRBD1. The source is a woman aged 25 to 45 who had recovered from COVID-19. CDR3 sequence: CASRTGGWYTEAFF. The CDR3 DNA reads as TGTGCCAGCAGGACAGGGGGGTGGTACACTGAAGCTTTCTTT.